One and the same sample provided the 2 T cell receptor beta chains below, sequenced in a study of Ad26.COV2.S vaccination and SARS-CoV-2 variants. Profiled with immunoSEQ multiplex PCR; TCRdb holds only in-frame clones, not every one. In the table there are around 380,000 clones, about 85% of which are singletons. Described treatment: roughly 20 received Ad26.COV2.S at low or high dose, single or two shots; about 5 received placebo; per-sample allocation not given. On day 63 after the first injection, vaccine and placebo recipients gave samples. Sequenced material: peripheral blood, taken in a trial of Ad26.COV2.S vaccine versus placebo. These receptor sequences come from a person between 18 and 65 years old who received the Ad26.COV2.S COVID-19 vaccine or a placebo.

This clone was observed a single time. The chain carries TRBV6-5 and TRBJ2-7, with D unresolved. CDR3 length: 13 amino acids. The V and J ends lost 6 bases and 7 bases respectively, with 16 bases between them. Germline CDR1 is MNHEY and CDR2 is SVGAGI. The CDR3 sequence: CASRPRRVMEQYF. The CDR3 nucleotides read TGTGCCAGCAGACCCAGACGGGTGATGGAGCAGTACTTC.

The rearrangement uses TRBV2 and TRBJ2-2; no definite D call. Trimming took off 6 bases at V and 0 bases at J, with 11 bases between the two ends. This CDR3 is 15 amino acids long. Germline CDR1 and CDR2: SNHLY and FYNNEI. As DNA, the CDR3 is TGTGCCAGCAGCCTGACGGGCTCGAACACCGGGGAGCTGTTTTTT. It specifies CASSLTGSNTGELFF.